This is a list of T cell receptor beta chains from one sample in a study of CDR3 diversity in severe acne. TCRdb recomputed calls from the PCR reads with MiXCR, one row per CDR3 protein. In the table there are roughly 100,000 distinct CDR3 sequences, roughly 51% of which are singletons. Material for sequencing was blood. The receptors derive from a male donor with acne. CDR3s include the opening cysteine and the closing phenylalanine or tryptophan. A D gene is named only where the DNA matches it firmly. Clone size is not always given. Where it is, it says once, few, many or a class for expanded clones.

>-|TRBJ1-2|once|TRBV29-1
TGCAGCGTTGCGGGGGATGGGCCTGACTATGGCTACACCTTC
CSVAGDGPDYGYTF
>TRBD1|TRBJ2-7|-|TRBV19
TGTGCCAGTACCCCCGGGACAGGTCTAGGGTACGAGCAGTACTTC
CASTPGTGLGYEQYF
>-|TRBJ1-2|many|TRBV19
TGTGCCAGTAGCCTACTTGGTGGCTACACCTTC
CASSLLGGYTF
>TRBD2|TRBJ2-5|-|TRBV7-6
TGTGCCAGCAGCTTAGCGGGACTAGCGGGAGTCCAAGAGACCCAGTACTTC
CASSLAGLAGVQETQYF
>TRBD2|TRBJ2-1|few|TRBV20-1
TGCAGTGCTAGAGATAGGGGGGCTAGCGGGACCTTCCAGTTCTTC
CSARDRGASGTFQFF
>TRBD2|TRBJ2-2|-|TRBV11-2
TGTGCCAGCAGCTTTGGGACTAACAAGCTGTTTTTT
CASSFGTNKLFF
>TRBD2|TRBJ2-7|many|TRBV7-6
TGTGCCAGCAGCTTAGGTGGCGGGGGGGACGAGCAGTACTTC
CASSLGGGGDEQYF
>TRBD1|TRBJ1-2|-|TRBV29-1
TGCAGCGTTGGACCGGGGACAGGGGAAGGCTACACCTTC
CSVGPGTGEGYTF
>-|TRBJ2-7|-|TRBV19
TGTGCCAGTAGCGCGGGGCCTTCCTACGAGCAGTACTTC
CASSAGPSYEQYF
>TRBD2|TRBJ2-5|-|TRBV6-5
TGTGCCAGCAGTTACGGGGCTAGCGGGAGGCAAGAGACCCAGTACTTC
CASSYGASGRQETQYF